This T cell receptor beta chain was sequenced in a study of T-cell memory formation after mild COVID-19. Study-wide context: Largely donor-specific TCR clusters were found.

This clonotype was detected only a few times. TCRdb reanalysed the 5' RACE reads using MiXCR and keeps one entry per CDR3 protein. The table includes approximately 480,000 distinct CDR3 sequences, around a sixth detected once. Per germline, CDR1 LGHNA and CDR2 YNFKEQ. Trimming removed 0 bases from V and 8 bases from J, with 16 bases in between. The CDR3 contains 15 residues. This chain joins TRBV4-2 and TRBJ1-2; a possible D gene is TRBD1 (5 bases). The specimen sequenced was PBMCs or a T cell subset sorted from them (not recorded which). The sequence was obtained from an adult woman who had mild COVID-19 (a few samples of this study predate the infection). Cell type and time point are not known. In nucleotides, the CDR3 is TGTGCCAGCAGCCAAGATGACCGGGACGCCAGGGGCTACACCTTC. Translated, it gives CASSQDDRDARGYTF.